Shown below are 19 T cell receptor beta chains from a single sample sequenced in a study of CD8 T cells in Susac syndrome. Random hexamers were used to reverse transcribe the RNA input (roughly 0.5 to 1 ug). Each CDR3 protein gets one entry after TCRdb re-called the immunoSEQ multiplex PCR reads with MiXCR. The data show more than 85,000 distinct CDR3 sequences, roughly 94% seen once. The sample comprised CD4+ T cells from PBMCs. The receptors were gathered from a human donor with Susac syndrome.

The rearrangement uses TRBV24-1 and TRBJ2-3, with 7 bases lining up with TRBD1. V shed 10 bases and J 7 bases; nucleotides not matched to a gene: 10. CDR3 length: 13 residues. Germline V gene lookup returns CDR1 KGHDR and CDR2 SFDVKD. DNA of the CDR3: TGTGCCACGACGACAAGGACAGGCAATACGCAGTATTTT. This sequence encodes CATTTRTGNTQYF.

The rearrangement links TRBV29-1 to TRBJ2-7; 11 positions match TRBD2. In germline, CDR1 is SQVTM, CDR2 ANQGSEA. This CDR3 comprises 14 residues. The ends lost 5 bases at V and 4 bases at J; junction bases unmatched: 7. Here the CDR3 reads CSVRPGLAAYEQYF. The CDR3 coding sequence is TGCAGCGTTCGCCCGGGACTAGCGGCTTACGAGCAGTACTTC.

The rearrangement joins TRBV7-2 to TRBJ2-3; D not resolved. V lost 5 bases, J lost 0 bases, and 9 bases lay in between. The CDR3 is 14 residues long. In germline, CDR1 is SGHTA, CDR2 FQGNSA. The CDR3 DNA sequence: TGTGCCAGCAGCCCCGCACGTAGCACAGATACGCAGTATTTT. This sequence encodes CASSPARSTDTQYF.

The chain recombines TRBV30 with TRBJ2-7, with TRBD1 as a possible D gene (7 bases). V lost 0 bases and J 2 bases, leaving 11 bases between the germline ends. Germline CDR1 reads GTSNPN; CDR2 reads SVGIG (reference sequence). The CDR3 is 14 residues long. As DNA, the CDR3 is TGTGCCTGGAGTGTTTCCAGGGGGGCCTACGAGCAGTACTTC. It encodes CAWSVSRGAYEQYF. The whole variable domain, remainder taken from reference TRBV30 and TRBJ2-7, is SQTIHQWPATLVQPVGSPLSLECTVEGTSNPNLYWYRQAAGRGLQLLFYSVGIGQISSEVPQNLSASRPQDRQFILSSKKLLLSDSGFYLCAWSVSRGAYEQYFGPGTRLTVT.

This clonotype is a singleton in its sample. The V and J genes are TRBV7-9 and TRBJ1-1; D is undetermined. Trimming left V 5 bases short and J 4 bases short, with 17 bases between. In germline, CDR1 is SEHNR, CDR2 FQNEAQ (reference sequence). The CDR3 contains 15 residues. The chain's CDR3 is CASSPKIRMGTEAFF. The CDR3 DNA reads as TGTGCCAGCAGCCCCAAAATCCGGATGGGCACTGAAGCTTTCTTT.

The V and J genes are TRBV7-2 and TRBJ2-7; TRBD2 is a possible D gene (6 bases). V dropped 2 bases and J dropped 3 bases, with 14 bases sitting between them. This CDR3 spans 15 amino acids. Germline CDR1 and CDR2: SGHTA and FQGNSA. The CDR3 DNA reads as TGTGCCAGCAGCTTATACGGGGACTTCATCTACGAGCAGTACTTC. As protein: CASSLYGDFIYEQYF.

V gene TRBV30 combines with J gene TRBJ1-1; no clear D gene. The CDR3 totals 12 residues. With 2 bases removed from V and 8 bases from J, the gap between germline ends came to 12 bases. CDR1 is GTSNPN and CDR2 is SVGIG in the germline V gene (reference sequence). The chain's CDR3 is CAWSRVLLEAFF. The CDR3 nucleotides read TGTGCCTGGAGTAGGGTCCTCCTCGAAGCTTTCTTT. The whole variable domain, remainder taken from reference TRBV30 and TRBJ1-1, is SQTIHQWPATLVQPVGSPLSLECTVEGTSNPNLYWYRQAAGRGLQLLFYSVGIGQISSEVPQNLSASRPQDRQFILSSKKLLLSDSGFYLCAWSRVLLEAFFGQGTRLTVV.

The rearrangement links TRBV5-6 to TRBJ2-7; D is unclear. Looked up from germline, CDR1 is SGHDT and CDR2 is YYEEEE. This CDR3 comprises 15 residues. The V gene lost 4 bases and the J gene lost 2 bases, with 16 bases spanning the gap. The CDR3 region is CASSHRIRSAYEQYF. The CDR3 DNA follows: TGTGCCAGCAGCCATCGGATCAGGTCCGCCTACGAGCAGTACTTC. The whole variable domain, remainder taken from reference TRBV5-6 and TRBJ2-7, is DAGVTQSPTHLIKTRGQQVTLRCSPKSGHDTVSWYQQALGQGPQFIFQYYEEEERQRGNFPDRFSGHQFPNYSSELNVNALLLGDSALYLCASSHRIRSAYEQYFGPGTRLTVT.

The V call is TRBV20-1, the J call TRBJ2-7, with a possible D match to TRBD1 (5 bases). The CDR3 is made up of 12 amino acids. Germline lookup yields CDR1 DFQATT and CDR2 SNEGSKA (reference sequence). The CDR3 reads CSPETEFYEQYF. The DNA of the CDR3 is TGCTCTCCGGAGACAGAATTCTACGAGCAGTACTTC.

The chain is built from TRBV5-4 and TRBJ1-1; D is unresolved. The CDR3 totals 13 residues. The V end was cut by 0 bases, the J end by 6 bases, with 9 bases between. Germline V lookup: CDR1 SGHNT, CDR2 YYREEE (reference sequence). The CDR3 coding sequence is TGTGCCAGCAGCTTGGTGGCCGGGGCTGAAGCTTTCTTT. Translation: CASSLVAGAEAFF.

The chain recombines TRBV28 with TRBJ2-3; D ambiguous. Germline CDR1 is MDHEN and CDR2 is SYDVKM. This CDR3 contains 12 residues. Deletions cut 4 bases from V and 6 bases from J, with 8 bases between. The CDR3 sequence: CASSSGMDTQYF. Here the CDR3 DNA reads TGTGCCAGCAGTTCAGGCATGGATACGCAGTATTTT.

V is TRBV9 and J is TRBJ2-3; 7 bases match TRBD2. The CDR3 has 16 residues. CDR1 and CDR2 (germline): SGDLS, YYNGEE. The J segment lost 1 base and the V segment lost 4 bases, leaving 9 bases of the junction unmatched. The CDR3: CASSPERGLRTDTQYF. The CDR3 nucleotides are TGTGCCAGCAGCCCGGAGAGGGGACTACGCACAGATACGCAGTATTTT.

The V call is TRBV7-2, the J call TRBJ2-5, with D possibly matching TRBD1 (6 bases). The ends were cut back, 7 bases at V and 1 base at J, with 10 bases in the middle. The CDR3 runs to 13 residues. Germline CDR1 is SGHTA and CDR2 is FQGNSA. CDR3 amino acids: CASTLGAQETQYF. The CDR3 DNA follows: TGTGCCAGCACCCTGGGGGCCCAAGAGACCCAGTACTTC.

J is TRBJ1-6 and V is TRBV11-2; D not resolved. The V end lost 4 bases, the J end lost 9 bases, and 13 bases lay between the germline ends. Looked up from germline, CDR1 is SGHAT and CDR2 is FQNNGV. The CDR3 loop spans 14 amino acids. The CDR3 reads CASSSIRLGSPLHF. Written as DNA, the CDR3 is TGTGCCAGCAGCTCTATCCGGCTAGGTTCACCCCTCCACTTT.

The chain carries TRBV2 and TRBJ2-7; 15 bases agree with TRBD2. Germline V gene lookup returns CDR1 SNHLY and CDR2 FYNNEI. The CDR3 length is 18 residues. After removal of 4 bases from V and 0 bases from J, the junction contained 7 bases not matched to a gene. The CDR3 bases are TGTGCCAGCAGTGCCTGGACTAGCGGGGGGGGTATCTCCTACGAGCAGTACTTC. It specifies CASSAWTSGGGISYEQYF.

This chain uses TRBV7-9 with TRBJ1-1; a weak D match, TRBD1 (5 bases). CDR1 and CDR2 from the germline V gene are SEHNR and FQNEAQ (reference sequence). The CDR3 runs to 13 residues. Trimming stripped 3 bases from V and 5 bases from J, with 10 bases between. The CDR3 DNA sequence: TGTGCCAGCAGCTTTGGGGGAGAGACTGAAGCTTTCTTT. Translation gives CASSFGGETEAFF.

The gene calls are TRBV20-1 and TRBJ2-1; 12 positions match TRBD1. Per germline, CDR1 DFQATT and CDR2 SNEGSKA (reference sequence). The CDR3 has 17 residues. J lost 3 bases, V lost 3 bases, and 9 bases had no gene match. As DNA, the CDR3 is TGCAGTGCTAGTCCGGGACAGGGGGCTCCAATCTACAATGAGCAGTTCTTC. This gives the protein CSASPGQGAPIYNEQFF.

This chain joins TRBV27 and TRBJ2-7; D is ambiguous. This CDR3 has 15 amino acids. CDR1 and CDR2 (germline): MNHEY, SMNVEV (reference sequence). Trimming took 0 bases from V and 3 from J, leaving 12 bases between them. The CDR3 spells CASSLSRTGVYEQYF. Written as DNA, the CDR3 is TGTGCCAGCAGTTTATCCCGGACGGGTGTCTACGAGCAGTACTTC.

The CDR3 bases are TGTGCCAGCGGGGACATTAACACAGATACGCAGTATTTT. This codes for CASGDINTDTQYF. J is TRBJ2-3 and V is TRBV19; TRBD1 is a possible D gene (6 bases). This CDR3 is built from 13 residues. Deletions cut 9 bases from V and 2 bases from J, with 12 bases between. CDR1 and CDR2 from the germline V gene are LNHDA and SQIVND (reference sequence).